Detailed here is one T cell receptor beta chain. The antigen is not known. This record belongs to a study of glioma-infiltrating T cells. Looking at the study overall: Low-grade gliomas were grade II; glioblastomas were grade IV at initial diagnosis. Glioma patients had dexamethasone for six or fewer days before surgery. The study's findings and limits: Patients with low tissue-blood divergence carried a signature set of shared blood CDR3 motifs. Above-expected tissue-blood divergence occurred in all gliomas, most in low-grade ones.

Per the germline V gene, CDR1 is SQVTM and CDR2 is ANQGSEA. CDR3 size: 13 residues. J gave up 5 bases and V 6 bases, and 7 bases lay outside the gene matches. The iRepertoire nested amplicon-rescue multiplex PCR amplified TCR alpha and beta CDR3s from RNA. TCRdb called the multiplex PCR reads again in MiXCR, with one record for every CDR3 protein. The sample records around 390,000 distinct CDR3 sequences, approximately 42% being singletons. The sequence was collected from a human donor with low-grade glioma or glioblastoma, undergoing nonglioma brain surgery, or in good health (not recorded which). The chain links TRBV29-1 to TRBJ2-5; TRBD2 aligns across 9 bases. What was sequenced was glioma tissue, nonneoplastic brain tissue, or PBMCs (not recorded which). The CDR3 DNA follows: TGCAGCGTACGGCGGGAGGGCCCGGAGACCCAGTACTTC. Translated: CSVRREGPETQYF.